A single sample gave rise to the 3 T cell receptor beta chains below, sequenced in a study of cytomegalovirus exposure and HLA in healthy donors. The PCR used 60 Vbeta and 13 Jbeta primers. Method: immunoSEQ multiplex PCR; TCRdb's copy keeps in-frame clones and lacks some. In the table there are some 150,000 clones, about 79% of which are singletons. Sequenced input: PBMCs. The receptors shown here come from a female donor in good health and CMV-seropositive.

The chain joins TRBV28 to TRBJ2-1; 8 bases align to TRBD2. Germline-derived CDR1 and CDR2 are MDHEN and SYDVKM. V shed 6 bases, J shed 2 bases, and the junction held 6 bases outside the gene matches. The length of the CDR3 is 15 residues. CDR3 sequence (DNA): TGTGCCAGCAGCTCGGGAGGGAATACCTACAATGAGCAGTTCTTC. Translating gives CASSSGGNTYNEQFF.

The rearrangement joins TRBV5-6 to TRBJ2-1; the D gene is possibly TRBD1 (6 bases). V lost 2 bases, J lost 4 bases, and 16 bases lay in between. The CDR3 totals 16 residues. The germline gives CDR1 SGHDT, CDR2 YYEEEE. The CDR3 spells CASSFYRARGYNEQFF. Written as DNA, the CDR3 is TGTGCCAGCAGCTTCTACAGGGCTAGGGGGTACAATGAGCAGTTCTTC.

In its sample, this clone was seen a few times. The V call is TRBV6-5, the J call TRBJ2-1; the D is unclear. This CDR3 has 13 residues. Trimming removed 5 bases at V and 7 bases at J, with 12 bases between. Germline CDR1 MNHEY, CDR2 SVGAGI. DNA for the CDR3: TGTGCCAGCAGTGAATATTCTAGAAATGAGCAGTTCTTC. It specifies CASSEYSRNEQFF.